This is a list of T cell receptor beta chains from one sample in a study of T cells in Graves' hyperthyroidism and ophthalmopathy. TCRdb re-called the multiplex PCR reads with MiXCR, one entry per CDR3 protein. The sample lists 550,000 to 650,000 distinct CDR3 sequences; approximately 14% were seen once. The source material was blood. All receptors derive from a woman in her thirties or forties with Graves' hyperthyroidism. The CDR3 runs from the conserved cysteine through the conserved F or W. The D gene is left open where the match is weak. The size entry is marked missing in some rows and otherwise reads once, few, many or a size class.

V gene,clone size,D gene,J gene,CDR3 protein,CDR3 DNA
TRBV3-1,-,TRBD2,TRBJ2-5,CASSQLGGLAGGETQYF,TGTGCCAGCAGCCAGCTCGGCGGACTAGCGGGAGGAGAGACCCAGTACTTC
TRBV10-1,-,-,TRBJ2-2,CASSGDGNTGELFF,TGCGCCAGCAGCGGGGACGGGAACACCGGGGAGCTGTTTTTT
TRBV3-1,many,-,TRBJ1-2,CASSQDDPSGYTF,TGTGCCAGCAGCCAAGATGATCCTTCGGGCTACACCTTC
TRBV28,many,TRBD1,TRBJ1-3,CASGSLGQNGNTIYF,TGTGCCAGTGGATCGTTGGGACAGAATGGAAACACCATATATTTT
TRBV2,-,-,TRBJ1-4,CASKGPGNEKLFF,TGTGCCAGCAAGGGACCGGGAAATGAAAAACTGTTTTTT
TRBV11-1,many,-,TRBJ2-3,CASSDRYEGDTQYF,TGTGCCAGCAGCGACAGGTATGAGGGAGATACGCAGTATTTT
TRBV12-3/TRBV12-4,-,TRBD2,TRBJ2-4,CASSMGGGKNIQYF,TGTGCCAGCAGTATGGGGGGGGGCAAAAACATTCAGTACTTC
TRBV29-1,-,TRBD1,TRBJ2-1,CSVEDRGVFF,TGCAGCGTTGAGGACAGGGGAGTTTTCTTC
TRBV28,many,TRBD1,TRBJ2-3,CASSADRVTDTQYF,TGTGCCAGCAGTGCGGACAGGGTCACAGATACGCAGTATTTT
TRBV12-3/TRBV12-4,few,-,TRBJ1-2,CASSSSGAYGYTF,TGTGCCAGCAGTTCCTCAGGGGCCTATGGCTACACCTTC
TRBV7-2,-,TRBD1,TRBJ2-7,CASSMRQGRSYEQYF,TGTGCCAGCAGCATGAGACAGGGTCGATCCTACGAGCAGTACTTC
TRBV30,-,-,TRBJ1-2,CAWSWASYGYTF,TGTGCCTGGAGTTGGGCGAGCTATGGCTACACCTTC
TRBV2,many,TRBD1,TRBJ1-2,CASSEALGTGYNYGYTF,TGTGCCAGCAGTGAAGCGCTCGGGACAGGGTATAACTATGGCTACACCTTC
TRBV11-2,-,TRBD2,TRBJ2-1,CASSLPPGLVEDEQFF,TGTGCCAGCAGCTTGCCCCCGGGACTAGTAGAAGATGAGCAGTTCTTC
TRBV7-9,many,-,TRBJ1-1,CASSFRRVNTEAFF,TGTGCCAGCAGCTTTCGACGGGTGAACACTGAAGCTTTCTTT
TRBV10-3,few,-,TRBJ2-1,CAISDPLGKGRRGDNEQFF,TGTGCCATCAGTGATCCCCTGGGCAAGGGGCGCCGAGGCGACAATGAGCAGTTCTTC
TRBV9,few,TRBD2,TRBJ2-3,CASSPPAGGGADTQYF,TGTGCCAGCAGCCCCCCGGCGGGCGGGGGGGCAGATACGCAGTATTTT
TRBV13,many,TRBD2,TRBJ2-3,CASSYGLAGITDTQYF,TGTGCCAGCAGCTACGGCCTAGCGGGGATCACAGATACGCAGTATTTT
TRBV6-1,many,-,TRBJ2-5,CASSEVVQETQYF,TGTGCCAGCAGTGAGGTCGTCCAAGAGACCCAGTACTTC
TRBV2,many,TRBD2,TRBJ2-1,CASSEASRLAEYNEQFF,TGTGCCAGCAGTGAAGCCTCACGACTAGCGGAGTACAATGAGCAGTTCTTC
TRBV12-3/TRBV12-4,few,-,TRBJ2-6,CASSFGGTGANVLTF,TGTGCCAGCAGTTTTGGGGGGACTGGGGCCAACGTCCTGACTTTC
TRBV19,-,TRBD2,TRBJ2-7,CASSMRTSGSYEQYF,TGTGCCAGTAGTATGCGGACTAGCGGCTCCTACGAGCAGTACTTC
TRBV20-1,many,-,TRBJ1-2,CSASGGDLNGYTF,TGCAGTGCTAGTGGGGGGGATCTAAATGGCTACACCTTC
TRBV7-8,many,TRBD1,TRBJ2-5,CASSSGTGGAETQYF,TGTGCCAGCAGCTCAGGGACAGGGGGCGCCGAGACCCAGTACTTC
TRBV7-8,-,-,TRBJ1-5,CASSAPGINQPQHF,TGTGCCAGCAGCGCCCCAGGAATTAATCAGCCCCAGCATTTT
TRBV9,many,-,TRBJ2-7,CASSVVLRAYEQYF,TGTGCCAGCAGCGTAGTACTCCGGGCCTACGAGCAGTACTTC
TRBV30,-,-,TRBJ2-7,CAWGGTVHEQYF,TGTGCCTGGGGCGGGACCGTCCACGAGCAGTACTTC
TRBV6-1,many,TRBD2,TRBJ2-7,CASSAPGTSGSPYEQYF,TGTGCCAGCAGTGCACCCGGGACTAGCGGGAGTCCTTACGAGCAGTACTTC
TRBV29-1,-,-,TRBJ2-7,CSVKGNQESYEQYF,TGCAGCGTGAAAGGGAACCAGGAGTCCTACGAGCAGTACTTC
TRBV7-2,-,-,TRBJ2-5,CASSLRGGGSQETQYF,TGTGCCAGCAGCTTGAGAGGAGGGGGGTCCCAAGAGACCCAGTACTTC
TRBV6-2/TRBV6-3,many,-,TRBJ2-7,CASSYRGVLSYEQYF,TGTGCCAGCAGTTACAGGGGGGTCCTCTCCTACGAGCAGTACTTC